A selection of T cell receptor beta chains follows, all from one sample in a study of Ad26.COV2.S vaccination and SARS-CoV-2 variants. Method: immunoSEQ multiplex PCR; TCRdb's copy keeps in-frame clones and lacks some. The repertoire holds about 330,000 clones, with 90% as singletons. The sequenced sample was peripheral blood, obtained in a trial of Ad26.COV2.S vaccine versus placebo. These receptors were taken from a person between 18 and 59 years old who received the Ad26.COV2.S COVID-19 vaccine or a placebo. The conserved cysteine and the conserved F or W are not part of the CDR3 here. A D gene is named only where the DNA matches it firmly.

TRBJ2-2	NA	TRBV6-5	ASSPPGRGGELF
TRBJ2-5	TRBD2	TRBV11-3	ASSPNGGGLADFQETQY
TRBJ1-6	TRBD1	TRBV27	ASSYTGTGSSPLH
TRBJ2-5	TRBD2	TRBV3-1/TRBV3-2	ASALYSGGAGTQY
TRBJ2-1	NA	TRBV12-5	ASGLVLSGPTDNEQF
TRBJ1-1	NA	TRBV2	ASAGSLNTEAF
TRBJ2-3	NA	TRBV27	ASSSSLGSSSTDTQY
TRBJ2-7	NA	TRBV11-2	ASSFLQTWEQY
TRBJ2-1	TRBD1	TRBV18	ASLQGSNNEQF
TRBJ2-7	NA	TRBV19	ASSRGPTYEQY
TRBJ1-1	TRBD1	TRBV6-6	ASSYSRRGRIEAF
TRBJ2-7	TRBD1	TRBV6-2/TRBV6-3	ASSYEGQGLTYEQY
TRBJ1-1	TRBD1	TRBV11-2	ASSLATGRSSEAF
TRBJ1-5	NA	TRBV6-5	ASSYSVPSGNQPQH
TRBJ2-1	NA	TRBV7-2	ASSPKWRGNSYNEQF
TRBJ2-1	NA	TRBV18	ASSPYGDNEQF